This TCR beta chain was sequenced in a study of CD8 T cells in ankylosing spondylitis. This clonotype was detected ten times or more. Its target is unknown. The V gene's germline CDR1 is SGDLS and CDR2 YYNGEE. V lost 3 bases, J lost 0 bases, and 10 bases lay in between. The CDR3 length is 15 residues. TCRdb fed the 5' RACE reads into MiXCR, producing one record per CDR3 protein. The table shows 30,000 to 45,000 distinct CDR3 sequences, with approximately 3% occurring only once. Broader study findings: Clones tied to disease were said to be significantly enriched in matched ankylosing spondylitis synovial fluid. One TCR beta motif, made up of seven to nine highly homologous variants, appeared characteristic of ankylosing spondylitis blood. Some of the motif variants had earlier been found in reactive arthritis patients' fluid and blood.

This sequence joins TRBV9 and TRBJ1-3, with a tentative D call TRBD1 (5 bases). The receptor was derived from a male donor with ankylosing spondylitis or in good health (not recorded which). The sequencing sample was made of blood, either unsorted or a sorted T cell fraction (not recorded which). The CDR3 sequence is CASSGDLSSGNTIYF. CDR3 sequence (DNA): TGTGCCAGCAGCGGGGACCTTAGCTCTGGAAACACCATATATTTT.